This T cell receptor beta chain was documented in a study of identical twins. Study-wide points: While abundant cord blood beta clonotypes carried fewer insertions, memory repertoires showed no such pattern. Modelling approaches yielded underestimates of out-of-frame TCR alpha sharing between monozygotic twins.

TCRdb re-called the 5' RACE reads with MiXCR, one entry per CDR3 protein. The sample lists around 490,000 distinct CDR3 sequences; approximately 14% were seen once. Worth noting for this clonotype: Its antigen is as yet unknown.

The V gene's germline CDR1 is SGHDN and CDR2 FVKESK. Trimming left V 1 base short and J 1 base short, with 13 bases between. This CDR3 is 16 amino acids long. This sample also belongs to another study, concerning yellow fever vaccine responses in identical twins.

This chain uses TRBV14 with TRBJ2-5; a weak D match, TRBD1 (5 bases). Sequencing used CD4+ T cells sorted from blood. This receptor was identified in a woman under 30 in good health. The CDR3: CASSQVMSTAQETQYF. CDR3 sequence (DNA): TGTGCCAGCAGCCAAGTAATGTCGACAGCCCAAGAGACCCAGTACTTC.